This T cell receptor (beta chain) was captured by sequencing in a study of response to subunit inactivated influenza vaccine. Points from the study as a whole: The authors suggested that every seasonal influenza vaccination recruits few new T cells.

TCRdb recomputed calls from the RT-PCR reads with MiXCR, one row per CDR3 protein. The sample consists of more than 150,000 distinct CDR3 sequences, about 9.3% of them appearing once. V lost 4 bases and J lost 4; bases outside the gene matches: 5. The CDR3 totals 15 residues. Germline V CDR1 and CDR2: LGHNA, YSLEER. This clonotype showed up just a few times. The antigen is unknown. The receptor was isolated from a middle-aged man who received an inactivated influenza vaccine. The rearrangement uses TRBV4-3 and TRBJ1-1, with TRBD1 identical over 11 bases. This specimen consisted of non-naive T cells sorted from PBMCs, obtained on the day of vaccination. CDR3: CASSLGQGAGTEAFF. The CDR3, as DNA: TGCGCCAGCAGCCTTGGACAGGGGGCTGGCACTGAAGCTTTCTTT.